This T cell receptor beta chain derives from a study of cytomegalovirus exposure and HLA in healthy donors listed by TCRdb under 2017. About the full investigation: An earlier analysis of 587 of the donors reported 250 to 350 Gb of sequence data and more than 90 million unique TCR beta sequences from around 200 million T cells. An early release that covered roughly 600 HLA-typed donors contained about 300 gigabases of sequencing data and roughly 84 million unique TCR sequences. Among the roughly 400 genotyped donors, 81% belonged to the genetic ancestry cluster associated with self-reported Caucasian donors. The study aimed to test whether signatures of past pathogen exposure could be identified by cataloging public T cell receptors. The T cell repertoires of about 700 subjects were profiled by immunosequencing and related to cytomegalovirus serostatus. Along with the approximately 700-subject first cohort, a separate validation cohort of approximately 110 different subjects was used. The study combined high-throughput TCR immunosequencing, statistical association of individual TCRs with disease status, and machine learning to predict cytomegalovirus infection status. A later analysis re-analyzed previously published TCR beta repertoires from hundreds of donors and added high-resolution HLA genotyping to study TCR occurrence patterns. Rather than drawing on any new phenotypic data, the later analysis identified candidate immune exposures from TCR beta sequences and the way those sequences occurred across donors. An earlier analysis of approximately 580 of the donors used high-throughput TCR beta sequencing to judge whether each TCR beta V gene segment behaved as functional or pseudogenic. Donor age, sex, ethnicity and CMV serostatus were compiled together with the repertoire data. Genome-wide SNP genotypes for about 65% of the roughly 670 donors were used in a later genetic analysis, which treated that subset as a discovery cohort. All discovery cohort repertoires had been generated using a single sequencing platform. Both class I and class II loci were covered by HLA typing, at four-digit resolution. Typing coverage differed by locus: A, B, C, DRB1 and DQB1 were typed in about 629-640 donors, DQA1 in about 500, DPA1 in 606, and DPB1 in roughly 450. Four to six DR-DQ haplotypes were handled as single units for association and clustering, since linkage in the cohort was strong. Across about 370 genotyped donors of the cohort, an average of approximately 220,000 unique TCR beta nucleotide sequences per donor were sequenced, and roughly a sixth of those sequences were non-productive.

Including cysteine and phenylalanine, the CDR3 has 17 amino acids. The entry retains the CDR3 DNA only, 51 bases that are in frame from base 1. The germline V gene yields LGHNA for CDR1 and YNFKEQ for CDR2. At the junction V is shortened by 3 bases and J by 4 bases; bases outside the gene matches: 6. The cohort was made up of 666 healthy bone marrow donors. Cohort members were all nominally healthy when sampled, although unrecorded immune exposures were likely present. The donor was CMV seropositive and belonged to the group of more than 250 seropositive cohort members. A peripheral blood sample was collected from each donor, and TCR beta sequencing was performed on peripheral blood mononuclear cells. Genomic DNA was extracted from the blood cell samples with the Qiagen DNeasy Blood Extraction Kit. Overall study outcomes, separate from this receptor: When HLA alleles, especially DR and DQ, strongly co-occurred, attributing TCR associations to individual alleles was difficult. Sequencing depth was assumed to be roughly uniform across donors in the presence/absence analyses, though that assumption may not hold. Cytomegalovirus status was reported to be diagnosed by the classifier with high specificity and sensitivity in both the original and validation cohorts. Most CMV-associated TCR beta chains appeared to be HLA-restricted in a later analysis, and the HLA associations seemed to be driven largely by CMV exposure. According to a later genetic analysis, donors in an Asian-associated ancestry cluster had fewer N-insertions in productive TCRs than the approximately 630-donor mean. The cohort was sequenced for TCR beta chains only, and without alpha or paired-chain data the features that could be detected were limited. According to the authors, the approach could potentially be generalized to other disease states and immunological phenotypes. Some IMGT-functional V segments, including TRBV6-2 and TRBV6-3, could not be distinguished by the 87-base-pair reads and were therefore excluded. Linkage disequilibrium might explain the correlated functional status among segregating V segments, but an unknown experimental factor could not be ruled out. The only immune exposure information available for the cohort was CMV serostatus. In a later analysis, the rate of TCR association differed among HLA loci, with DRB1 alleles having the most associated TCRs and HLA-C alleles having the fewest. The study listed 164 TCR beta chains as associated with cytomegalovirus. In a later analysis, HLA-associated TCR beta chains were found to be more clonally expanded and to have lower generation probabilities than equally common non-associated chains. The sequencing pipeline was judged likely to have produced a cluster of highly shared sequence variants as a technical artifact. A few of the identified cytomegalovirus-associated TCR beta chains were confirmed in vitro to be specific for cytomegalovirus antigens. HLA typing was unavailable for some donors at each locus, so association tests used only the typed subset. In an earlier analysis of fewer than 700 of the donors, most TCR beta V segments appeared in productive rearrangements about 87% or about 30% of the time, broadly matching IMGT annotations. At a false discovery rate of 0.05, a later analysis linked 16,951 TCR beta sequences to specific HLA alleles. In a later genetic analysis, a missense DCLRE1C variant was associated with V-gene and J-gene trimming of TCR beta chains, and the association was replicated in an independent cohort. Because counts were too low, roughly 16 rarely observed V segments, including chromosome 9 orphons, were left out of the earlier analysis of some 600 of the donors. Most TCR sequences were observed very rarely across donors, whereas some public TCRs were present in many individuals. A further reported finding was that TCR beta sequences accurately predicted the HLA-A and HLA-B alleles for most subjects in the first cohort. Several of the top co-occurrence clusters appeared to be linked to parvovirus B19, influenza, CMV and Epstein-Barr virus, according to a later analysis.

With respect to this clone: This receptor's antigen is unknown.

Libraries came from the immunoSEQ multiplex PCR assay. For the multiplex PCR, a mixture combining 60 forward primers for TCR Vbeta segments and 13 reverse primers for TCR Jbeta segments was used. The CDR3 region of rearranged TCR beta genes was amplified from genomic DNA with a multiplex PCR assay. The Illumina HiSeq System was used to sequence the amplified TCR beta libraries as 87-base-pair reads. As for the original processing: In a later analysis, tens of millions of unique TCR beta chains were counted across the 690 or so repertoires, and roughly 9.9 million of these chains were shared by at least two donors. A nearest-neighbor algorithm error-corrected the raw reads and collapsed the reads into unique sequences, merging closely related sequences to remove PCR and sequencing errors. Alignment of CDR3 sequences to IMGT reference sequences was used to assign V, D and J gene segments. Each retained sequence needed at least a six-nucleotide match to both a V gene segment and a J gene segment. A rearrangement was called productive if the CDR3 had no stop codons and remained in frame with V and J, and every other rearrangement was called non-productive. CDR3 was defined by IMGT convention, running from the second conserved V-encoded cysteine to the conserved J-encoded phenylalanine. The earlier analysis of around 640 of the donors excluded sequences that lacked an unambiguous match to a single V gene segment. An earlier analysis of 587 of the donors called V segments functional above 56.7% productive rearrangements and segregating when the between-donor standard deviation exceeded 5%. To diagnose cytomegalovirus status from the catalog of TCR beta chain sequences, a statistical classification framework was built. In a later analysis, V and J genes were assigned by comparing TCR nucleotide sequences against IMGT/GENE-DB human TR gene sequences. In a later analysis, CDR3 sequences and most-parsimonious VDJ recombination scenarios were assigned using the TCRdist pipeline. A later analysis defined each TCR beta chain by its CDR3 amino acid sequence plus V-gene family, and excluded reads lacking a unique V-gene family. A later analysis removed several hundred highly shared, low-generation-probability nucleotide sequences to deal with suspected cross-contamination and a sequencing artifact. A later analysis calculated a clonal expansion index for each public chain from normalized within-repertoire ranks of inferred template counts. In a later analysis, generation probabilities were computed with a VDJ recombination model fitted to out-of-frame rearrangements, and the resulting probabilities were checked against IGoR. In a later analysis, hypergeometric tests were used to score TCR-TCR, TCR-HLA and TCR-CMV co-occurrence, with a repertoire-size bias correction applied to TCR pairs. To estimate false discovery rates, a later analysis permuted the HLA or CMV assignments 20 times. In a later analysis, co-occurring TCRs were grouped using DBSCAN, and TCRdist sequence similarity was added for clustering within HLA-allele-positive subsets. Repertoires with fewer than 30,000 or more than 120,000 public chains, plus five repertoires with anomalous nucleotide sharing, were excluded from co-occurrence clustering. TCRdb obtained this table from immuneACCESS and retained in-frame rearrangements with V and J assigned. These tables miss some clones; where compared with another copy, unresolved V genes account for less than half of the shortfall, and the remainder is unexplained. V and J calls and clone size come straight from that table; D and trimming were deduced from the DNA. The table kept for this sample lists 180,000 or so clones. The top ten clonotypes cover 0.7% to 0.8% of the sample.

This receptor was obtained from a woman aged 18 to 35 in good health and CMV-seropositive. Sample: PBMCs. The V and J genes are TRBV4-2 and TRBJ2-3; TRBD2 agrees with 14 junctional bases. The nucleotides are TGTGCCAGCAGCCACGGGACTAGCGGGAGTCTTGCAGATACGCAGTATTTT. Translated, this gives CASSHGTSGSLADTQYF.